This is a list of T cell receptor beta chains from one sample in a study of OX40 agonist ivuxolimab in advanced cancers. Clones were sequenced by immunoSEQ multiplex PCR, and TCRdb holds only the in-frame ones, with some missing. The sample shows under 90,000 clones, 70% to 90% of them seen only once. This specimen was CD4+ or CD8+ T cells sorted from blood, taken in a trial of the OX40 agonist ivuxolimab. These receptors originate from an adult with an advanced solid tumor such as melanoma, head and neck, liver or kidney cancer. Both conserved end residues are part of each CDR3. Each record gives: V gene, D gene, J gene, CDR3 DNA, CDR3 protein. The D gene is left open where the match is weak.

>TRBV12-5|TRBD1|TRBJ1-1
TGTGCTAGTGGTTCCACCCTACAGGGGAGGACTGAAGCTTTCTTT
CASGSTLQGRTEAFF
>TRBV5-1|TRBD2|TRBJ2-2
TGCGCCAGCAGCCTCGGGACTAGCGGGAGATCGGGGGAGCTGTTTTTT
CASSLGTSGRSGELFF
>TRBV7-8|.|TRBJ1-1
TGTGCCAGCAGCCTAGGGGGGCCGAACACTGAAGCTTTCTTT
CASSLGGPNTEAFF
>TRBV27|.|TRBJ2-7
TGTGCCAGCAGTTCTTGGGGGGCCAACGAGCAGTACTTC
CASSSWGANEQYF
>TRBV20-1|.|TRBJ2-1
TGCAGTGCTTGGGACAACAATGAGCAGTTCTTC
CSAWDNNEQFF
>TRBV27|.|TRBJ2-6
TGTGCCAGCAAAATGACAGGATCTGGGGCCAACGTCCTGACTTTC
CASKMTGSGANVLTF
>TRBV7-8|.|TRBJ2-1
TGTGCCAGCAGCAGGGGGGGGGACGGTGAGCAGTTCTTC
CASSRGGDGEQFF
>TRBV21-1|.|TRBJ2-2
TGTGCCAGCAGCATAGCGGGAAAGAACACCGGGGAGCTGTTTTTT
CASSIAGKNTGELFF
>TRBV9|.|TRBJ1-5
TGTGCCAGCAGCGGACGCAACAATCAGCCCCAGCATTTT
CASSGRNNQPQHF
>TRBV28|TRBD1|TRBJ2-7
TGTGCCAGCAGTTCGCCCGGGACAGGACGATACGAGCAGTACTTC
CASSSPGTGRYEQYF